This TCR beta chain was observed in a study of Graves' ophthalmopathy and Graves' hyperthyroidism. The authors amplified TCR beta CDR3 regions, and they did so from RNA transcripts for repertoire sequencing. First-round RT-PCR employed HTBI primers, with a second-round multiplex PCR after it. TCRdb called the multiplex PCR reads again in MiXCR, with one record for every CDR3 protein. The data contain 350,000 to 400,000 distinct CDR3 sequences, just over 15% of them seen just once; the ten biggest clones take up roughly 7%. CDR1 and CDR2 from the germline V gene are MNHEY and SMNVEV (reference sequence). The CDR3 loop spans 12 amino acids. This clonotype occurred a few times. This may be a read error, as it is one base from a much larger clone.

The sample consisted of peripheral blood. The receptor comes from a woman younger than 30 with stable Graves' hyperthyroidism. The genes are TRBV27 and TRBJ2-2; TRBD2 might be the D (5 bases). The CDR3 coding sequence is TGTGCCAGCAGTTTTCGTACCGGGGAGCTGTGTTTT. Translating it yields CASSFRTGELCF.